These 29 T cell receptor beta chains were all obtained from the same sample, sequenced in a study of molecular identifiers for immune sequencing clone quantification listed by TCRdb under 2018. Libraries were constructed by PCR. TCRdb shows the sequencer as Illumina HiSeq 4000. TCRdb redid the processing of the public reads, applying fastp at Q25 and MiXCR, and retained in-frame beta chains. Merged by CDR3 protein, the rows form single entries marked with the most common genes and DNA. The sample table contains about half a million distinct CDR3 sequences; only one count was recorded for about 21% of them. The ten largest clones take up roughly 0.81% of the sample. Sequences were obtained from naive CD8+ T cells from blood, with Jurkat cell RNA spiked in. The sample's cell subset or site label, in plain terms: FACS-sorted CD8+CD4-CCR7+CD45RA+ naive T cells. The receptors derive from a human donor in good health. Some libraries in this study had Jurkat cell RNA spiked in.

This clonotype has more than one count but fewer than ten. The CDR3 bases are TGTGCCAGCAGTTATCGGGACAGCACAGATACGCAGTATTTT. Its protein product is CASSYRDSTDTQYF. The chain couples TRBV6-5 to TRBJ2-3, with D possibly being TRBD1 or TRBD2 (5 bases each). V was pared by 3 bases and J by 0 bases, with 7 bases between. Per germline, CDR1 MNHEY and CDR2 SVGAGI. This CDR3 spans 14 amino acids.

In regard to this clonotype: One end of the junction is discordant with germline, which a read error may explain. The genes are TRBV6-1 and TRBJ2-7, with D possibly matching TRBD1 (5 bases). The length of the CDR3 is 14 residues. Germline V gene lookup returns CDR1 MNHNS and CDR2 SASEGT. In DNA, the CDR3 is TGTGCCAGCGGTGACACAGGCCCCCTCTACGAGCAGTACTTC. Its protein product is CASGDTGPLYEQYF.

This clonotype appeared many times. The chain employs TRBV7-9 and TRBJ2-4, with D possibly matching TRBD2 (6 bases). CDR1 and CDR2 from the germline V gene are SEHNR and FQNEAQ (reference sequence). The germline V and J ends were trimmed by 10 bases and 15 bases, with 13 bases remaining between them. This CDR3 has 9 residues. CDR3 DNA sequence: TGTGCCATCGGGGGAGTCCCGTACTTC. As protein: CAIGGVPYF.

On this clonotype: A much larger clone differs from this one at a single base, so this may be a read error. The V gene is TRBV23-1, the J gene TRBJ2-5, with D hard to call. TRBV23-1 belongs to the ORF category, with a function that is uncertain. The germline V and J ends were trimmed by 0 bases and 4 bases, with 9 bases remaining between them. The CDR3 sequence is 14 residues long. The CDR3 DNA is TGCGCCAGCAGTCAATCAGCCCACGCAGAGACCCAGTACTTC. Protein: CASSQSAHAETQYF.

This clonotype was seen at least ten times. The V and J genes are TRBV12-3 or TRBV12-4 and TRBJ1-5; 8 bases map to TRBD1. With V trimmed by 7 bases and J by 5 bases, 10 bases remained unmatched. This CDR3 comprises 15 residues. CDR3 loop: CASNPGTGGYQPQHF. For the CDR3, the DNA is TGTGCCAGCAACCCCGGGACAGGCGGGTATCAGCCCCAGCATTTT.

The J gene is TRBJ2-3, the V gene TRBV12-3 or TRBV12-4; D is possibly TRBD1 (5 bases). Trimming left V 5 bases short and J 0 bases short, with 9 bases between. The CDR3 has 14 amino acids. This chain's CDR3 is CASSIRQSTDTQYF. CDR3 DNA: TGTGCCAGCAGTATCCGACAGAGCACAGATACGCAGTATTTT.

In this sample, this clonotype turned up many times. The V call is TRBV7-6, the J call TRBJ2-3; D gene unclear. The CDR3 sequence is 14 residues long. V lost 1 base and J lost 3, with 8 bases in between. Germline loops: CDR1 SGHVS, CDR2 FNYEAQ. The CDR3 spells CASSLVSQTDTQYF. Here the CDR3 DNA reads TGTGCCAGCAGCTTAGTATCCCAGACAGATACGCAGTATTTT.

This clonotype was seen only a few times. The V gene is TRBV12-3 or TRBV12-4, the J gene TRBJ2-5; D not resolved. The CDR3 consists of 14 residues. V gave up 0 bases and J gave up 1 base, with 6 bases separating them. CDR3 in amino acids: CASSLADFQETQYF. The CDR3 nucleotides are TGTGCCAGCAGTTTAGCGGATTTCCAAGAGACCCAGTACTTC.

This chain links TRBV20-1 with TRBJ2-5, with TRBD2 identical over 8 bases. In germline, CDR1 is DFQATT, CDR2 SNEGSKA (reference sequence). This CDR3 is built from 15 residues. After removal of 0 bases from V and 3 bases from J, the junction contained 6 bases not matched to a gene. In DNA form, the CDR3 reads TGCAGTGCTAGAGATCTGTCACTAGCGGAAGAGACCCAGTACTTC. Protein product: CSARDLSLAEETQYF.

In its sample, this clonotype was seen many times. The chain carries TRBV4-2 and TRBJ1-1, with 7 bases that match TRBD1. CDR1 is LGHNA, CDR2 YNFKEQ, per germline. The junction had 5 bases not matched to a gene; V was cut back by 0 bases and J by 4 bases. This CDR3 is 15 amino acids long. The CDR3 coding sequence is TGTGCCAGCAGCCAAGATTGGGCAGGGGGCACTGAAGCTTTCTTT. This encodes CASSQDWAGGTEAFF.

The CDR3 DNA reads TGCGCCAGCAGCCAGGTCGGGACTAGCGGGACGGATGAGCAGTTCTTC. It codes for CASSQVGTSGTDEQFF. This sequence joins TRBV4-1 and TRBJ2-1; the match to TRBD2 covers 13 bases. The CDR3 contains 16 residues. The ends lost 3 bases at V and 8 bases at J; junction bases unmatched: 7. Per germline, CDR1 MGHRA and CDR2 YSYEKL.

The gene calls are TRBV5-4 and TRBJ2-7; 9 nucleotides line up with TRBD1. In germline, CDR1 is SGHNT, CDR2 YYREEE (reference sequence). With V trimmed by 3 bases and J by 5 bases, 9 bases remained unmatched. The CDR3 sequence is 15 residues long. CDR3 region: CASSSSGQGWNEQYF. CDR3 nucleotides: TGTGCCAGCAGCTCTTCGGGACAGGGCTGGAACGAGCAGTACTTC.

In this sample, this clonotype turned up once. This may come from a read error, since a much larger clone is one base off. This chain uses TRBV4-1 with TRBJ2-7, with 8 bases identical to TRBD1. Germline loops: CDR1 MGHRA, CDR2 YSYEKL. CDR3 length: 13 amino acids. V trimming: 1 base; J trimming: 5 bases; junction bases outside the gene matches: 1. CDR3 amino acids: CASSQADRDEQYF. The DNA of the CDR3 is TGCGCCAGCAGCCAAGCGGACAGGGACGAGCAGTACTTC.

This clonotype has at least ten counts. The J gene is TRBJ2-7, the V gene TRBV6-6; 10 bases fit TRBD1. Germline CDR1 is MNHNY and CDR2 is SVGAGI (reference sequence). J lost 3 bases, V lost 7 bases, and 9 bases had no gene match. The CDR3 has 15 amino acids. CDR3 bases: TGTGCCAGCATCAGCGGATGGACAGGGGGCTACGAGCAGTACTTC. This codes for CASISGWTGGYEQYF.

This chain joins TRBV24-1 and TRBJ2-3; D is unclear. The CDR3 sequence is 15 residues long. V was cut by 0 bases and J by 6 bases, with 12 bases left in between. Germline assignment: CDR1 KGHDR and CDR2 SFDVKD. In DNA, the CDR3 is TGTGCCACCAGTGATTTGCTTGGACCCGGGGATACGCAGTATTTT. This encodes CATSDLLGPGDTQYF.

As concerns this clonotype: This may arise from a read error, as a much more abundant clone is one base away. This chain uses TRBV4-1 with TRBJ2-3; 7 bases fit TRBD2. The V segment lost 3 bases and the J segment 4 bases; nucleotides outside the gene matches: 13. Per germline, CDR1 MGHRA and CDR2 YSYEKL. The CDR3 is made up of 17 amino acids. DNA for the CDR3: TGCGCCAGCAGCCACCCCACCGGCAGCGGGGCTTCAGATACGCAGTATTTT. Protein product: CASSHPTGSGASDTQYF.

A remark on this clonotype: A much larger clonotype is one base distant, so this may be a read error. The chain combines TRBV29-1 with TRBJ2-2; 8 bases are a match to TRBD1. The CDR3 totals 15 residues. CDR1 is SQVTM and CDR2 is ANQGSEA in the germline V gene. The DNA for the CDR3 is TGCAGCGTACCAACACCAGGGGGCTCGTCCGGGGGGCTGTTTTTT. Protein sequence: CSVPTPGGSSGGLFF.

This clonotype was detected ten times or more. The chain has TRBV7-2 and TRBJ2-3, with D perhaps matching TRBD2 (6 bases). The CDR3 sequence is 15 residues long. The germline V gene has CDR1 SGHTA and CDR2 FQGNSA. Trimming removed 4 bases at V and 0 bases at J, with 11 bases between. The CDR3 DNA reads as TGTGCCAGCAGCTCCTCTAGCGCTAGCACAGATACGCAGTATTTT. Encoded protein: CASSSSSASTDTQYF.

As DNA, the CDR3 is TGTGCCAGCAGTTACGTGGGGGGCAATCAGCCCCAGCATTTT. It specifies CASSYVGGNQPQHF. The V gene is TRBV6-2 or TRBV6-3, the J gene TRBJ1-5; tentatively, D is TRBD1 (5 bases). This CDR3 has 14 residues. Germline V gene data show CDR1 as MNHEY and CDR2 as SVGEGT. The germline V and J ends were trimmed by 2 bases and 2 bases, with 7 bases remaining between them.

The rearrangement uses TRBV7-2 and TRBJ2-1, with 9 bases fitting TRBD1. J was trimmed by 7 bases and V by 5 bases; bases with no gene match: 6. This CDR3 region has 14 residues. Looked up from germline, CDR1 is SGHTA and CDR2 is FQGNSA. CDR3 in DNA: TGTGCCAGCAGCCTTTACAGGGGGCCTAATGAGCAGTTCTTC. Amino acids: CASSLYRGPNEQFF.

This chain joins TRBV27 and TRBJ2-7; 9 positions match TRBD1. V shed 3 bases and J 9 bases; nucleotides not matched to a gene: 12. Germline CDR1 is MNHEY and CDR2 is SMNVEV (reference sequence). The CDR3 totals 15 residues. CDR3: CASSFSGTGSHGQYF. CDR3 in DNA: TGTGCCAGCAGTTTCTCCGGGACAGGGAGCCACGGGCAGTACTTC.

This clonotype was counted ten times or more. J is TRBJ2-1 and V is TRBV4-3; TRBD1 matches 8 bases. The junction had 5 bases not matched to a gene; V was cut back by 1 base and J by 0 bases. Germline CDR1 and CDR2: LGHNA and YSLEER. The CDR3 totals 17 residues. The CDR3 is CASSQGTGPFSYNEQFF. The CDR3 nucleotides are TGCGCCAGCAGCCAAGGGACAGGGCCGTTCTCCTACAATGAGCAGTTCTTC.

This clonotype was seen more than once but under ten times. CDR3 DNA: TGTGCCAGCAGCCTAGGACTAGGATACTACGAGCAGTACTTC. It translates to CASSLGLGYYEQYF. The J gene is TRBJ2-7, the V gene TRBV5-5, with 7 nucleotides matching TRBD2. From germline, CDR1 is SGHKS and CDR2 YYEKEE (reference sequence). The ends lost 4 bases at V and 3 bases at J; junction bases unmatched: 7. The CDR3 runs 14 residues.

In the case of this clonotype: This may be a read error, as it is one base from a much larger clone. Given the absence of the conserved phenylalanine or tryptophan at the CDR3 end, a read error is likely. This chain joins TRBV6-5 and TRBJ2-7, with 11 bases aligning to TRBD1. This CDR3 is 14 amino acids long. Germline V CDR1 and CDR2: MNHEY, SVGAGI. V was pared by 6 bases and J by 3 bases, with 4 bases of the junction left unmatched. This CDR3 is CASRSGTGGYEQYL. The CDR3 bases are TGTGCCAGCAGATCAGGGACAGGGGGCTACGAGCAGTACCTC.

This rearrangement joins TRBV6-6 to TRBJ1-1, with a tentative D call TRBD1 (6 bases). The V end lost 5 bases, the J end lost 1 base, and 17 bases lay between the germline ends. Germline V gene sequence: CDR1 MNHNY, CDR2 SVGAGI (reference sequence). The CDR3 sequence is 16 residues long. CDR3 bases: TGTGCCAGCAGTACTACGAAAGGGGGGACGAACACTGAAGCTTTCTTT. It yields the protein CASSTTKGGTNTEAFF.

This clonotype was observed a few times. The V gene is TRBV28, the J gene TRBJ2-7, with TRBD1 matching over 9 bases. The CDR3 has 15 residues. Trimming removed 6 bases from V and 0 bases from J; junction bases left unmatched: 6. Germline V gene lookup returns CDR1 MDHEN and CDR2 SYDVKM. Written as DNA, the CDR3 is TGTGCCAGCAGATTCGGACAGGGGAGCTCCTACGAGCAGTACTTC. This sequence encodes CASRFGQGSSYEQYF.

Concerning this clonotype: This could be a read error, since a much larger clone is one nucleotide away. Lacking the conserved final phenylalanine or tryptophan, this CDR3 likely reflects a read error. V gene TRBV18 combines with J gene TRBJ2-5; TRBD2 matches 8 bases. Germline assignment: CDR1 KGHSH and CDR2 LQKENI. There are 16 residues in the CDR3. J was trimmed by 4 bases and V by 3 bases; bases with no gene match: 10. This CDR3 is CASSPLAGQPPETQYL. For the CDR3, the DNA is TGTGCCAGCTCACCGCTAGCGGGCCAACCCCCAGAGACCCAGTACCTC.

Only a few counts were recorded for this clonotype. The chain uses TRBV3-2 and TRBJ1-1; the table calls TRBD1, which could not be checked here. TRBV3-2 is listed as a pseudogene. The CDR3 sequence is 17 residues long. CDR3 bases: TGTGCCAGCAGCCAAGGTAGGGGGCTCGTTCGTTTGACTGAAGCTTTCTTT. It specifies CASSQGRGLVRLTEAFF.

Concerning this clonotype: This may come from a read error, since a much larger clone is one base off. The CDR3 does not close with the conserved phenylalanine or tryptophan, likely indicating a read error. V and J are TRBV6-2 or TRBV6-3 and TRBJ2-7; possibly TRBD2 for D (5 bases). The germline gives CDR1 MNHEY, CDR2 SVGEGT. There are 11 residues in the CDR3. V lost 5 bases and J 10 bases, leaving 12 bases between the germline ends. In DNA form, the CDR3 reads TGTGCCAGCAGTACCCCCGGGATCCAGTACCTC. Translation: CASSTPGIQYL.